Each of the 21 T cell receptor beta chains below was sequenced from the same sample in a study of control samples from healthy donors and cancer patients. The table came from immunoSEQ multiplex PCR; TCRdb's copy has only in-frame clones and leaves some out. The sample holds 150,000 to 160,000 clones, roughly 94% seen once. Sequenced material: blood. Source of these receptors: a man between 35 and 55 years old in good health.

V and J are TRBV7-2 and TRBJ1-6; D ambiguous. The V gene's germline CDR1 is SGHTA and CDR2 FQGNSA. The CDR3 has 16 amino acids. V lost 4 bases and J 2 bases, leaving 12 bases between the germline ends. DNA for the CDR3: TGTGCCAGCAGCTCCTACTCCGGGGCCTATAATTCACCCCTCCACTTT. Protein: CASSSYSGAYNSPLHF.

A single count supports this clone. This chain's CDR3 is CASSTGRGNEKLFF. In DNA form, the CDR3 reads TGTGCCAGTAGTACCGGACGGGGAAATGAAAAACTGTTTTTT. V is TRBV19 and J is TRBJ1-4; D remains unclear. The CDR3 contains 14 residues. CDR1 and CDR2 from the germline V gene are LNHDA and SQIVND (reference sequence). Trimming removed 4 bases from V and 5 bases from J, with 11 bases in between.

Details on this clone: Additional DNA sequences in this sample encode the identical CDR3. The chain links TRBV30 to TRBJ1-5; D uncertain. The CDR3 is made up of 13 amino acids. V lost 0 bases and J 4 bases, leaving 7 bases between the germline ends. CDR1 and CDR2 from the germline V gene are GTSNPN and SVGIG (reference sequence). CDR3 sequence: CAWSVGGNQPQHF. The CDR3 coding sequence is TGTGCCTGGAGTGTGGGTGGGAATCAGCCCCAGCATTTT.

CDR3 region: CASSPNRDEQYF. The CDR3 bases are TGTGCCAGCAGCCCAAACAGGGACGAGCAGTACTTC. The genes are TRBV6-5 and TRBJ2-7; TRBD1 is a possible D gene (6 bases). V was shortened by 6 bases and J by 5 bases, with 11 bases between the two germline ends. CDR3 length: 12 residues. CDR1 MNHEY and CDR2 SVGAGI come from the germline V gene.

This clone was detected only once. The chain employs TRBV18 and TRBJ2-7, with 11 nucleotides matching TRBD1. Germline CDR1 reads KGHSH; CDR2 reads LQKENI. Losses at the gene ends were 6 bases for V and 4 bases for J; bases not matched to a gene: 8. There are 15 residues in the CDR3. In nucleotides, the CDR3 is TGTGCCAGCTCTTCGGACAGGGGGCATAGTTACGAGCAGTACTTC. Its protein product is CASSSDRGHSYEQYF.

V is TRBV5-1 and J is TRBJ2-5; the D gene is possibly TRBD2 (7 bases). Trimming took off 0 bases at V and 5 bases at J, with 11 bases between the two ends. The CDR3 loop spans 14 amino acids. Germline loops: CDR1 SGHRS, CDR2 YFSETQ. CDR3 DNA: TGCGCCAGCAGCTTGGCGGGGGGCTATGAGACCCAGTACTTC. This translates into CASSLAGGYETQYF.

The gene calls are TRBV28 and TRBJ1-4; possible D gene TRBD1, 6 bases. Germline-derived CDR1 and CDR2 are MDHEN and SYDVKM. Trimming removed 6 bases at V and 5 bases at J, with 19 bases between. The CDR3 spans 16 residues. The CDR3 here is CASSLQRRTVNEKLFF. The CDR3 DNA follows: TGTGCCAGCAGCCTACAGCGTAGGACAGTGAATGAAAAACTGTTTTTT.

The chain recombines TRBV5-6 with TRBJ1-1; D gene ambiguous. CDR1 is SGHDT and CDR2 is YYEEEE in the germline V gene. V lost 6 bases and J lost 5, with 11 bases in between. The length of the CDR3 is 12 residues. The CDR3 bases are TGTGCCAGCATAGGGATGGGGACTGAAGCTTTCTTT. Protein: CASIGMGTEAFF.

The chain uses TRBV28 and TRBJ1-6; 7 nucleotides match TRBD1. The CDR3 extends over 16 amino acids. Per the germline V gene, CDR1 is MDHEN and CDR2 is SYDVKM. Trimming cost V 1 base and J 16 bases; bases outside gene matches: 16. CDR3 in DNA: TGTGCCAGCAGTTTATCCCGGTTCAAGAACAGGGGAGAGCTCCACTTT. It translates to CASSLSRFKNRGELHF.

The chain recombines TRBV2 with TRBJ1-2; a possible D gene is TRBD1 (5 bases). The CDR3 contains 14 residues. CDR1 and CDR2 (germline): SNHLY, FYNNEI. V was cut by 4 bases and J by 5 bases, with 14 bases left in between. The chain's CDR3 is CASSVQPGRYGYTF. CDR3 DNA sequence: TGTGCCAGCAGTGTGCAGCCGGGGCGGTATGGCTACACCTTC.

The genes are TRBV19 and TRBJ1-3, with D uncertain. CDR3 size: 17 residues. The V end lost 6 bases, the J end lost 0 bases, and 18 bases lay between the germline ends. Germline V gives CDR1 LNHDA, CDR2 SQIVND (reference sequence). The CDR3 DNA sequence: TGTGCCAGTAGCCGACTTCGAGTAGTCAACTCTGGAAACACCATATATTTT. This sequence encodes CASSRLRVVNSGNTIYF.

The gene calls are TRBV7-9 and TRBJ2-7, with 7 bases matching TRBD1. Trimming cost V 4 bases and J 5 bases; bases outside gene matches: 11. CDR1 is SEHNR, CDR2 FQNEAQ, per germline (reference sequence). The CDR3 spans 15 residues. This chain's CDR3 is CASSSRDRVVDEQYF. CDR3 coding DNA: TGTGCCAGCAGCTCCCGGGACAGAGTTGTAGACGAGCAGTACTTC.

V and J are TRBV6-5 and TRBJ1-1; weak D call: TRBD1 (5 bases). Trimming shortened V by 4 bases and J by 8 bases, and 14 bases separated the two germline ends. This CDR3 is built from 13 residues. CDR1 and CDR2 from the germline V gene are MNHEY and SVGAGI. The CDR3 DNA is TGTGCCAGCAGTTCCCTCGGGGGGAACGAAGCTTTCTTT. Encoded protein: CASSSLGGNEAFF.

The CDR3 DNA is TGTGCCAGCAGCTTAAATGGTGCGGGGAACACTGAAGCTTTCTTT. Translating it yields CASSLNGAGNTEAFF. The chain is built from TRBV13 and TRBJ1-1; D is unclear. This CDR3 contains 15 residues. V lost 2 bases to trimming and J lost 1 base, with 11 bases between them. CDR1 and CDR2 (germline): PRHDT, FYEKMQ (reference sequence).

The gene calls are TRBV7-8 and TRBJ1-5; D is ambiguous. Trimming removed 1 base at V and 7 bases at J, with 8 bases between. CDR3 length equals 13 residues. Per the germline V gene, CDR1 is SGHVS and CDR2 is FQNEAQ. CDR3 loop: CASSLERNQPQHF. The CDR3 DNA reads as TGTGCCAGCAGCTTAGAGCGGAACCAGCCCCAGCATTTT.

This clone was detected only once. V and J are TRBV10-2 and TRBJ2-4, with 7 bases matching TRBD1. The CDR3 is 16 amino acids. With 3 bases clipped from V and 3 bases from J, the junction kept 8 bases outside the gene matches. The germline V gene encodes CDR1 WSHSY and CDR2 SAAADI. Here the CDR3 reads CASSDLLQGRKNIQYF. The CDR3 DNA reads as TGCGCCAGCAGTGACCTTTTACAGGGGCGCAAAAACATTCAGTACTTC.

The chain couples TRBV3-1 (or the pseudogene TRBV3-2) to TRBJ2-7; TRBD2 matches 9 bases. The CDR3 has 15 amino acids. The V gene end was trimmed by 2 bases and the J gene end by 2 bases; junction bases not matched to a gene: 4. From germline, CDR1 is LGHDT and CDR2 YNNKEL (reference sequence). The chain's CDR3 is CASSQRLAVTYEQYF. CDR3 DNA: TGTGCCAGCAGCCAACGACTAGCGGTGACCTACGAGCAGTACTTC.

This clone has just a few counts. The rearrangement joins TRBV5-1 to TRBJ2-1; 7 bases align to TRBD1. Germline values: CDR1 SGHRS, CDR2 YFSETQ. The CDR3 has 15 amino acids. Trimming at V came to 2 bases and at J to 10 bases, leaving 12 bases not matched to a gene. The chain's CDR3 is CASSFRQGGSLEQFF. CDR3 nucleotide sequence: TGCGCCAGCAGCTTTAGACAGGGTGGTTCTTTGGAGCAGTTCTTC.

V usage is TRBV19 and J usage is TRBJ1-5, with 10 bases lining up with TRBD1. After removal of 5 bases from V and 7 bases from J, the junction contained 8 bases not matched to a gene. CDR3 length: 15 amino acids. The germline V gene encodes CDR1 LNHDA and CDR2 SQIVND (reference sequence). This CDR3 is CASSLGTGARQPQHF. The DNA of the CDR3 is TGTGCCAGTAGTCTCGGGACAGGGGCTCGGCAGCCCCAGCATTTT. The full variable domain, its missing parts supplied by reference TRBV19 and TRBJ1-5, is DGGITQSPKYLFRKEGQNVTLSCEQNLNHDAMYWYRQDPGQGLRLIYYSQIVNDFQKGDIAEGYSVSREKKESFPLTVTSAQKNPTAFYLCASSLGTGARQPQHFGDGTRLSIL.

The genes are TRBV7-6 and TRBJ1-1; D is unclear. Germline V gene sequence: CDR1 SGHVS, CDR2 FNYEAQ. This CDR3 is 13 amino acids long. V lost 5 bases and J 5 bases, leaving 12 bases between the germline ends. The CDR3 DNA reads TGTGCCAGCAGCCTGAGACCATGGACTGAAGCTTTCTTT. Its translation: CASSLRPWTEAFF.

This chain joins TRBV6-6 and TRBJ1-5; no clear D. Germline V gene sequence: CDR1 MNHNY, CDR2 SVGAGI (reference sequence). V lost 4 bases and J 0 bases, leaving 4 bases between the germline ends. This CDR3 is built from 13 residues. CDR3 residues: CASSLNSNQPQHF. CDR3 nucleotides: TGTGCCAGCAGTTTGAATAGCAATCAGCCCCAGCATTTT.